This T cell receptor beta chain came from a study of T cell responses to AZD1222 COVID-19 vaccine. V was pared by 2 bases and J by 7 bases, with 6 bases of the junction left unmatched. Germline V lookup: CDR1 SGHRS, CDR2 YFSETQ. The CDR3 consists of 14 residues. Assay: immunoSEQ multiplex PCR; the TCRdb copy retains only in-frame clones and omits some. This sample has about 170,000 clones, with approximately 95% found just once. Regarding the study as a whole: Two AZD1222 doses significantly raised spike-specific TCR breadth and depth over controls.

Concerning this clone: Its antigen is as yet unknown.

The receptor comes from an adult in good health. The starting material was peripheral blood, obtained on day 0 of AZD1222 vaccination. The V call is TRBV5-1, the J call TRBJ1-2; 9 nucleotides align to TRBD1. The CDR3 nucleotides are TGCGCCAGCAGCTTTGGAACAGGGGGCCTTGGCTACACCTTC. Residues: CASSFGTGGLGYTF. The full variable domain, rest sourced from reference TRBV5-1 and TRBJ1-2, is KAGVTQTPRYLIKTRGQQVTLSCSPISGHRSVSWYQQTPGQGLQFLFEYFSETQRNKGNFPGRFSGRQFSNSRSEMNVSTLELGDSALYLCASSFGTGGLGYTFGSGTRLTVV.